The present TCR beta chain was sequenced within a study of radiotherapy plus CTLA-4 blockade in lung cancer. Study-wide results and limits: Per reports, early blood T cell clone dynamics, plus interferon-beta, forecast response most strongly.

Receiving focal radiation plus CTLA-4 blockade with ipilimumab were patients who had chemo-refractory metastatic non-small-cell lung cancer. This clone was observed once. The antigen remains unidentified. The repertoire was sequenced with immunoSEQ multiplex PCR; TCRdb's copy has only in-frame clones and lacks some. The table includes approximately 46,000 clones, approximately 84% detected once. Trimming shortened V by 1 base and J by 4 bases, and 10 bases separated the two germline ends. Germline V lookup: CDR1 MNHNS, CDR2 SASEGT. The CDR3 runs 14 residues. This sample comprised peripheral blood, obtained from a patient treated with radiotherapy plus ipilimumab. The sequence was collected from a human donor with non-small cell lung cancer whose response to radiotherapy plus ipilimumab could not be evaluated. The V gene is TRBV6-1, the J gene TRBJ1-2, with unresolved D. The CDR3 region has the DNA TGTGCCAGCAGTGAAGTGTCACAGCTCTATGGCTACACCTTC. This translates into CASSEVSQLYGYTF.